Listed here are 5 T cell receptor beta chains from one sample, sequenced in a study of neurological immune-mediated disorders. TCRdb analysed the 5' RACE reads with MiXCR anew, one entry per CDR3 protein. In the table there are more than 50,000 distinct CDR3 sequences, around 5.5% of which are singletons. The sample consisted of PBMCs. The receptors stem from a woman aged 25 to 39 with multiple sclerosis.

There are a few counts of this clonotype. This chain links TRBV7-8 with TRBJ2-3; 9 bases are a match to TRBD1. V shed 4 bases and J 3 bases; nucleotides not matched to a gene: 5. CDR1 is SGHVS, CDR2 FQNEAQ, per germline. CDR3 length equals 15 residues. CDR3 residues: CASSSRQGGTDTQYF. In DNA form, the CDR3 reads TGTGCCAGCAGCTCTCGACAGGGGGGGACAGATACGCAGTATTTT.

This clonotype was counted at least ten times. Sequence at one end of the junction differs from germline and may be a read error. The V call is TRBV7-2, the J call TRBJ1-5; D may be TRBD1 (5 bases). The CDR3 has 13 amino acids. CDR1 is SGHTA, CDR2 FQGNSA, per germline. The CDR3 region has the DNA TGTGCCAGCAGCTCCGGGGCCGATCAGCCCCAGAATTTT. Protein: CASSSGADQPQNF.

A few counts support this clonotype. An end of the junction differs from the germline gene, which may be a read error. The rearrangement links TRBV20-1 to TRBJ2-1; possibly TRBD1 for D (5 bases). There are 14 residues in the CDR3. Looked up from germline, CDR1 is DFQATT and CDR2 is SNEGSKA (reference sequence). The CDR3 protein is CSARDSSIYNEQFF. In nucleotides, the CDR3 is TGCAGTGCGAGAGACAGCTCAATTTACAATGAGCAGTTCTTC.

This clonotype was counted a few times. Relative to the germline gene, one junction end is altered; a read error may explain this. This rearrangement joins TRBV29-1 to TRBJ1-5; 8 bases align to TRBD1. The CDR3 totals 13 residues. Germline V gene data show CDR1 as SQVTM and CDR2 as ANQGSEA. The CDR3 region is CSVRDRRNQPQNF. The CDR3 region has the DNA TGCAGCGTTCGGGACAGGAGGAATCAGCCCCAGAATTTT.

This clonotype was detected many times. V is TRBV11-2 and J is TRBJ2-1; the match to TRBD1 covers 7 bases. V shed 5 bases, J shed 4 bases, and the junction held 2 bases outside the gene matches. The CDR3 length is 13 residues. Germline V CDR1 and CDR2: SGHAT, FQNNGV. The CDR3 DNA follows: TGTGCCAGCAGCAGGGACAGATACAATGAGCAGTTCTTC. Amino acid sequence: CASSRDRYNEQFF.